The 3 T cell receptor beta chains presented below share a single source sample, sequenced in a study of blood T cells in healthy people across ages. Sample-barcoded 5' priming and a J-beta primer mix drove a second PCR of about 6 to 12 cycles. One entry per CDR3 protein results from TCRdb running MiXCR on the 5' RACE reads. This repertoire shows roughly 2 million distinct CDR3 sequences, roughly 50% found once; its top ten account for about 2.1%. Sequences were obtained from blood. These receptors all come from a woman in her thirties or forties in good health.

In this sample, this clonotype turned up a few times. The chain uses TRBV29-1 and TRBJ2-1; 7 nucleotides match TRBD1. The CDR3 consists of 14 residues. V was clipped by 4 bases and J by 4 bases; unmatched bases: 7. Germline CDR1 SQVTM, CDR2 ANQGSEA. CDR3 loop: CSVAPGTVYNEQFF. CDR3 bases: TGCAGCGTTGCACCTGGGACAGTATACAATGAGCAGTTCTTC.

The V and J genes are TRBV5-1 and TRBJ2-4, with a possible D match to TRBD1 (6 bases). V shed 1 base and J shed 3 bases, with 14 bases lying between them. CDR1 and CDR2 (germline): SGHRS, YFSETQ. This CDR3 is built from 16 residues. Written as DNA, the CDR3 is TGCGCCAGCAGCTTGTTGTCAGGGGAAAGCAAAAACATTCAGTACTTC. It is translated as CASSLLSGESKNIQYF. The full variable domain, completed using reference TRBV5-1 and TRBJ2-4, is KAGVTQTPRYLIKTRGQQVTLSCSPISGHRSVSWYQQTPGQGLQFLFEYFSETQRNKGNFPGRFSGRQFSNSRSEMNVSTLELGDSALYLCASSLLSGESKNIQYFGAGTRLSVL.

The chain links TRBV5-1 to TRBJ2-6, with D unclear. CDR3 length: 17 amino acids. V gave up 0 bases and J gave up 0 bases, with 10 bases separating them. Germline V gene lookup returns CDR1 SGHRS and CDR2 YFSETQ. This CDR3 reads CASSLVGRASGANVLTF. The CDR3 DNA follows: TGCGCCAGCAGCTTGGTGGGAAGGGCCTCTGGGGCCAACGTCCTGACTTTC.